Sequencing of this TCR beta chain was carried out in a study of CD8 T cells in ankylosing spondylitis. Note on this clonotype: What it binds is unknown.

General study findings and limits: Within matched ankylosing spondylitis synovial fluid, disease-linked clones were reportedly significantly enriched.

Germline-derived CDR1 and CDR2 are LGHNA and YNFKEQ. V dropped 1 base and J dropped 16 bases, with 20 bases sitting between them. This CDR3 spans 14 amino acids. For TCR beta, libraries came from quantitative 5'-RACE with molecular barcodes. TCRdb reanalysed the 5' RACE reads using MiXCR and keeps one entry per CDR3 protein. The data show about 360,000 distinct CDR3 sequences, with roughly 22% seen just once and less than 15% held by the top ten. Source material: blood, either unsorted or a sorted T cell fraction (not recorded which). V usage is TRBV4-2 and J usage is TRBJ2-1, with a tentative D call TRBD1 (5 bases). The source is a male donor with ankylosing spondylitis or in good health (not recorded which). The DNA for the CDR3 is TGTGCCAGCAGCCAAGGTGGGGCTGACAGAAGCTTCTTCTTC. It codes for CASSQGGADRSFFF.